This T cell receptor (beta chain) was documented in a study of blood T cell repertoires in COVID-19. Data came from immunoSEQ multiplex PCR; TCRdb stores just in-frame clones and leaves some out. In the table there are tens of thousands of clones, approximately 81% of which are singletons. V was trimmed by 5 bases and J by 5 bases, leaving 13 bases between them. Germline V gene lookup returns CDR1 MNHEY and CDR2 SVGAGI. The CDR3 has 14 residues. The receptor's source is a woman aged 40 to 49 with acute COVID-19. This chain links TRBV6-5 with TRBJ1-5; possible D gene TRBD1, 5 bases. Sequenced input: PBMCs or T cells enriched from blood (not recorded which). DNA of the CDR3: TGTGCCAGCAGTCCGTCAGGGATCCATCAGCCCCAGCATTTT. It is translated as CASSPSGIHQPQHF.